One sample yielded the 17 T cell receptor beta chains listed below, sequenced in a study of neurological immune-mediated disorders. A single record per CDR3 protein comes from TCRdb applying MiXCR to the 5' RACE reads. The sample lists around 10,000 distinct CDR3 sequences, around 21% seen once, with around 50% in the top ten. Specimen: CD8+ T cells from blood. The source is a woman aged 55-69 years with HTLV-1-associated myelopathy (HAM/TSP).

This clonotype appeared many times. This chain uses TRBV5-1 with TRBJ1-2; 7 bases agree with TRBD1. Germline CDR1 reads SGHRS; CDR2 reads YFSETQ. The CDR3 runs to 14 residues. V trimming: 3 bases; J trimming: 4 bases; junction bases outside the gene matches: 6. This CDR3 is CASSSGDSSYGYTF. Written as DNA, the CDR3 is TGCGCCAGCAGCTCTGGGGACAGTTCCTATGGCTACACCTTC.

This clonotype was seen repeatedly, ten times or more. The chain has TRBV5-1 and TRBJ2-7; the match to TRBD1 covers 9 bases. Germline values: CDR1 SGHRS, CDR2 YFSETQ. The trim removed 3 bases at V and 4 bases at J, leaving 5 bases unmatched. This CDR3 has 14 residues. CDR3: CASSSSGTGYEQYF. For the CDR3, the DNA is TGCGCCAGCAGCTCTTCCGGGACAGGGTACGAGCAGTACTTC.

V usage is TRBV19 and J usage is TRBJ2-3, with 10 bases that match TRBD2. CDR3 length: 15 amino acids. Trimming took 4 bases from V and 1 from J; bases not matched to a gene: 2. The germline gives CDR1 LNHDA, CDR2 SQIVND (reference sequence). CDR3 sequence: CASSNLAGGTDTQYF. DNA for the CDR3: TGTGCCAGTAGTAATCTAGCGGGAGGCACAGATACGCAGTATTTT.

This clonotype has ten or more counts. The chain employs TRBV6-5 and TRBJ1-5; no definite D call. Trimming removed 6 bases from V and 0 bases from J, with 12 bases in between. The CDR3 totals 15 residues. Germline loops: CDR1 MNHEY, CDR2 SVGAGI. This chain's CDR3 is CASRAASYSNQPQHF. The CDR3 coding sequence is TGTGCCAGCAGAGCCGCAAGCTATAGCAATCAGCCCCAGCATTTT.

This chain joins TRBV28 and TRBJ2-7, with 13 bases fitting TRBD2. CDR3 length: 16 amino acids. The germline V gene has CDR1 MDHEN and CDR2 SYDVKM. V shed 4 bases, J shed 5 bases, and the junction held 8 bases outside the gene matches. CDR3 sequence reads: CASSSTSGRAWDEQYF. CDR3 nucleotide sequence: TGTGCCAGCAGTTCTACTAGCGGGAGGGCCTGGGACGAGCAGTACTTC.

In this sample, this clonotype turned up many times. This chain links TRBV6-6 with TRBJ2-1; 11 bases fit TRBD1. CDR1 is MNHNY and CDR2 is SVGAGI in the germline V gene (reference sequence). This CDR3 is 15 amino acids long. The V and J ends lost 2 bases and 7 bases, in that order; junction bases with no gene match: 4. The CDR3 DNA reads as TGTGCCAGCAGTTACCTCGGACAGGGGGCTAATGAGCAGTTCTTC. Encoded protein: CASSYLGQGANEQFF.

The chain employs TRBV7-8 and TRBJ2-1, with TRBD1 matching 7 bases. CDR3 length: 16 residues. V lost 7 bases and J lost 0; bases outside the gene matches: 9. Germline loops: CDR1 SGHVS, CDR2 FQNEAQ. CDR3 nucleotide sequence: TGTGCCAGCACCCGGGACAGCAAAAGCTCCTACAATGAGCAGTTCTTC. Its protein product is CASTRDSKSSYNEQFF.

This clonotype came up many times. The V and J genes are TRBV20-1 and TRBJ1-3; 8 bases align to TRBD1. This CDR3 contains 15 residues. Germline V gene lookup returns CDR1 DFQATT and CDR2 SNEGSKA (reference sequence). V trimming: 0 bases; J trimming: 2 bases; junction bases outside the gene matches: 3. The CDR3 DNA follows: TGCAGTGCTAGAGAGTCAGGGGGCACTGGAAACACCATATATTTT. Translation gives CSARESGGTGNTIYF.

This chain joins TRBV20-1 and TRBJ2-7; 8 nucleotides align to TRBD2. CDR1 and CDR2 (germline): DFQATT, SNEGSKA (reference sequence). Trimming removed 5 bases from V and 5 bases from J; junction bases left unmatched: 8. This CDR3 is 13 amino acids long. CDR3 region: CSAGLGGADEQYF. CDR3 in DNA: TGCAGTGCTGGCCTCGGGGGGGCCGACGAGCAGTACTTC.

This clonotype was picked up many times. V gene TRBV29-1 combines with J gene TRBJ1-1; D call uncertain. The V gene's germline CDR1 is SQVTM and CDR2 ANQGSEA. The CDR3 is 11 amino acids. Trimming shortened V by 6 bases and J by 1 base, and 6 bases separated the two germline ends. In DNA form, the CDR3 reads TGCAGCGTCGTGGGGAACACTGAAGCTTTCTTT. As protein: CSVVGNTEAFF. The whole variable domain, remainder taken from reference TRBV29-1 and TRBJ1-1, is SAVISQKPSRDICQRGTSLTIQCQVDSQVTMMFWYRQQPGQSLTLIATANQGSEATYESGFVIDKFPISRPNLTFSTLTVSNMSPEDSSIYLCSVVGNTEAFFGQGTRLTVV.

This clonotype showed up many times. V and J are TRBV29-1 and TRBJ2-1, with D possibly being TRBD1 (5 bases). The CDR3 extends over 12 amino acids. V shed 3 bases and J shed 10 bases, with 13 bases lying between them. CDR1 is SQVTM and CDR2 is ANQGSEA in the germline V gene. CDR3 nucleotides: TGCAGCGTTGATGGGGTTTCAGGGGAGCAGTTCTTC. Its translation is CSVDGVSGEQFF.

This clonotype was recorded at least ten times. This sequence joins TRBV27 and TRBJ2-1; D unresolved. Germline V gives CDR1 MNHEY, CDR2 SMNVEV (reference sequence). V lost 10 bases, J lost 0 bases, and 16 bases lay in between. The CDR3 length is 15 residues. The CDR3 region is CAIRSSESSYNEQFF. The DNA of the CDR3 is TGTGCCATCAGGAGTTCCGAGAGCTCCTACAATGAGCAGTTCTTC.

This clonotype occurred many times. V and J are TRBV20-1 and TRBJ1-1, with 7 bases matching TRBD1. The CDR3 is made up of 15 amino acids. In germline, CDR1 is DFQATT, CDR2 SNEGSKA (reference sequence). V shed 6 bases, J shed 2 bases, and the junction held 12 bases outside the gene matches. CDR3 loop: CSAPREGAENTEAFF. CDR3 sequence (DNA): TGCAGTGCACCCCGGGAGGGGGCAGAAAACACTGAAGCTTTCTTT.

This clonotype showed up many times. The chain uses TRBV6-5 and TRBJ2-2; no reliable D call. V lost 5 bases to trimming and J lost 5 bases, with 15 bases between them. Germline CDR1 reads MNHEY; CDR2 reads SVGAGI. The length of the CDR3 is 15 residues. In DNA form, the CDR3 reads TGTGCCAGCAGTCTATCTACTTTGTGGACCGGGGAGCTGTTTTTT. Translating it yields CASSLSTLWTGELFF.

This clonotype showed up many times. This chain connects TRBV20-1 to TRBJ2-1; D is perhaps TRBD1 (5 bases). There are 15 residues in the CDR3. Trimming left V 2 bases short and J 5 bases short, with 16 bases between. Germline assignment: CDR1 DFQATT and CDR2 SNEGSKA (reference sequence). The CDR3 nucleotides read TGCAGTGCTAGACTGGCGGACCTAGGGGACAATGAGCAGTTCTTC. Translated: CSARLADLGDNEQFF.

This clonotype was recorded many times. This chain connects TRBV20-1 to TRBJ2-7, with TRBD1 matching 7 bases. This CDR3 is 14 amino acids long. CDR1 is DFQATT, CDR2 SNEGSKA, per germline (reference sequence). The ends lost 4 bases at V and 1 base at J; junction bases unmatched: 7. The CDR3 reads CSATGTVPSYEQYF. DNA for the CDR3: TGCAGTGCTACCGGGACAGTACCTTCCTACGAGCAGTACTTC.

This clonotype was seen repeatedly, ten times or more. The chain combines TRBV12-3 or TRBV12-4 with TRBJ2-3; TRBD2 aligns across 11 bases. This CDR3 spans 18 amino acids. The V gene end was trimmed by 3 bases and the J gene end by 0 bases; junction bases not matched to a gene: 8. CDR3 region: CASSLWASGGLSTDTQYF. DNA for the CDR3: TGTGCCAGCAGTTTGTGGGCTAGCGGGGGGCTGAGCACAGATACGCAGTATTTT.